Given below is one T cell receptor (beta chain) in context. Its antigen remains unknown. These data come from a study of a mutant IDH1 vaccine in newly diagnosed glioma. Across the study: Treated individuals were 62.5% male and around 38% female, averaging roughly 39 years of age. Earlier therapy was either radiotherapy, temozolomide, or both, and most got both. Study observations and caveats: The vaccine induced immune responses, and these occurred in around 93% of patients.

The time point: baseline, week 1 (first vaccination visit). Treatment of the sample: pre-vaccination baseline after standard-of-care therapy. New WHO grade 3 or 4 astrocytomas that were IDH1-mutant and ATRX-lost had been found in donors. Repertoires were generated with immunoSEQ multiplex PCR, while TCRdb's copy carries only in-frame clones and drops some. The sample carries about 98,000 clones, around 90% recorded once. The source of this sequence is a woman between 45 and 65 years old with glioma. The sample here was PBMCs, taken from a glioma patient treated with radiotherapy, temozolomide or both.

The CDR3 region is CASSLLAGDSYEQYF. The CDR3 DNA reads TGCGCCAGCAGCTTACTAGCGGGGGACTCCTACGAGCAGTACTTC. This chain joins TRBV5-1 and TRBJ2-7; the match to TRBD2 covers 11 bases. The germline CDR1 and CDR2 sequences are SGHRS and YFSETQ. This CDR3 spans 15 amino acids. V was pared by 2 bases and J by 0 bases, with 1 base of the junction left unmatched.